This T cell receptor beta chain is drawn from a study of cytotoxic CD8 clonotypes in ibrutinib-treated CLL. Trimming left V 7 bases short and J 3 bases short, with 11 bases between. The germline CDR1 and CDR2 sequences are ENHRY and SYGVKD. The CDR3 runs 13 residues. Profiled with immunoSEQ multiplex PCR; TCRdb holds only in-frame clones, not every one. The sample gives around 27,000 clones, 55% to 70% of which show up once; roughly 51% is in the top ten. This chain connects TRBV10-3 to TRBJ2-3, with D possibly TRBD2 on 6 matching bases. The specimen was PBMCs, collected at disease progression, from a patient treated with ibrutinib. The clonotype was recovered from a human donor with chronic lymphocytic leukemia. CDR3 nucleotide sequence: TGTGCCATCAAAGCGGGCAGGACAGATACGCAGTATTTT. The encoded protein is CAIKAGRTDTQYF.